This T cell receptor beta chain was recorded in a study of OX40 agonist ivuxolimab in advanced cancers. The overall study: The group had a mean age of 60 years, ranged from about 20 to 79, and was 82.7% male.

Excluded were patients having autoimmune disease history or systemic immunosuppression. Whole-study findings and limits: Dose levels from 0.1 to 3.0 mg/kg saw CD4+ and CD8+ blood T cells expand clonally by week 6.

Method: immunoSEQ multiplex PCR; TCRdb's copy keeps in-frame clones and lacks some. The sample includes roughly 9,900 clones, 60% to 85% of them seen just once. This CDR3 has 12 amino acids. The V end was cut by 0 bases, the J end by 7 bases, with 7 bases between. Germline V lookup: CDR1 SGDLS, CDR2 YYNGEE. Details on this clone: Its antigen is not known.

The chain carries TRBV9 and TRBJ1-2, with D unclear. The specimen was CD4+ or CD8+ T cells sorted from blood, collected in a trial of the OX40 agonist ivuxolimab. The sequence came from an adult with an advanced solid tumor such as melanoma, head and neck, liver or kidney cancer. The CDR3: CASSVGSGGYTF. The CDR3 DNA reads as TGTGCCAGCAGCGTAGGTTCGGGTGGCTACACCTTC.